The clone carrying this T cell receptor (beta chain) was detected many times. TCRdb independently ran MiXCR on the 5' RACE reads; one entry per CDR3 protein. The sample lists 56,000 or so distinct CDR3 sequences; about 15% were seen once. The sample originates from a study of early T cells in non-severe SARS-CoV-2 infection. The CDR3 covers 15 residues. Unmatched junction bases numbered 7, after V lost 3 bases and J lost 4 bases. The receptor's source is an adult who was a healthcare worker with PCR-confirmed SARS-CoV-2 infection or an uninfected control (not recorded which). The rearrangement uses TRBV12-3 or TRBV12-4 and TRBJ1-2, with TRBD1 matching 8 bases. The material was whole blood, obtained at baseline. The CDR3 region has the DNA TGTGCCAGCAGTTTGGCAGGGGGCTTCGGCTATGGCTACACCTTC. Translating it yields CASSLAGGFGYGYTF.